The rows below give T cell receptor beta chains drawn from one sample of a study of OX40 agonist ivuxolimab in advanced cancers. The assay was immunoSEQ multiplex PCR, and TCRdb's table has in-frame clones only and misses some. Found here are under 80,000 clones, approximately 92% of them singletons; the top ten hold approximately 0.32%. This specimen was CD4+ or CD8+ T cells sorted from blood, taken in a trial of the OX40 agonist ivuxolimab. Every receptor here comes from an adult with an advanced solid tumor such as melanoma, head and neck, liver or kidney cancer. Each CDR3 is given with its conserved first and last residue. D genes are given only for firm matches. The listing skips clone size in some rows; elsewhere it reads once, few, many or a size class.

>TRBV10-1|-|TRBD1|TRBJ2-1
TGCGCCAGCAGTGGCGGACAGGGGGGGGTCTCCAACTACAATGAGCAGTTCTTC
CASSGGQGGVSNYNEQFF
>TRBV28|-|-|TRBJ2-1
TGTGCCAGCATCTCAAGCGGCCCTACTAGCCTAAACAATGAGCAGTTCTTC
CASISSGPTSLNNEQFF
>TRBV25-1|-|-|TRBJ1-2
TGTGCCAGCAGTGAAAGTGGCCTGAAAGTCGATGGCTACACCTTC
CASSESGLKVDGYTF
>TRBV27|-|-|TRBJ1-4
TGTGCCAGCAGTTTATCAGGGGGGTTTGAAAAACTGTTTTTT
CASSLSGGFEKLFF
>TRBV7-9|-|TRBD2|TRBJ2-7
TGTGCCAGCAGCACCGGGACTATCTACGAGCAGTACTTC
CASSTGTIYEQYF
>TRBV7-9|-|-|TRBJ2-5
TGTGCCAGCAGCTTAGGTAGCCACGGGGAGACCCAGTACTTC
CASSLGSHGETQYF
>TRBV30|-|TRBD2|TRBJ2-3
TGTGCCTGGGACCGGAGCGGGGCCTACGCGCAGTATTTT
CAWDRSGAYAQYF
>TRBV19|few|TRBD2|TRBJ2-1
TGTGCCAGTAGTCCCGAAGCGGGAGGGAACTACAATGAGCAGTTCTTC
CASSPEAGGNYNEQFF
>TRBV5-1|-|TRBD2|TRBJ2-3
TGCGCCAGCAGCTCCTCAACTAGCGGGGTTGCAGATACGCAGTATTTT
CASSSSTSGVADTQYF
>TRBV5-4|-|-|TRBJ2-7
TGTGCCAGCAGCCCCTCCCACGGGCCCTACGAGCAGTACTTC
CASSPSHGPYEQYF
>TRBV11-2|-|-|TRBJ1-3
TGTGCCAGCAGTTCCGTCCAGACTGGAAACACCATATATTTT
CASSSVQTGNTIYF
>TRBV6-1|-|-|TRBJ2-2
TGTGCCACCCGCACCGGGGAGCTGTTTTTT
CATRTGELFF
>TRBV5-5|-|-|TRBJ2-7
TGTGCCAGCACTCTCTCGATAGGACTCAACTACGAGCAGTACTTC
CASTLSIGLNYEQYF
>TRBV28|once|-|TRBJ2-7
TGTGCCAGCAGTTCAAACAGGCTATGGACCTACGAGCAGTACTTC
CASSSNRLWTYEQYF
>TRBV6-5|-|-|TRBJ1-5
TGTGCCAGCAGTTACTCGAATGGGGGAAATCAGCCCCAGCATTTT
CASSYSNGGNQPQHF
>TRBV9|-|-|TRBJ2-5
TGTGCCAGCAGCGTCAACCCGGGGGTACAAGAGACCCAGTACTTC
CASSVNPGVQETQYF
>TRBV7-5|-|-|TRBJ2-1
TGTGTCAGAAGCTTATTAGCGGGGGAGTCCTACAATGAGCAGTTCTTC
CVRSLLAGESYNEQFF
>TRBV6-6|-|-|TRBJ2-5
TGTGCCAGCAGTATCCCGGGCCGAGAGACCCAGTACTTC
CASSIPGRETQYF
>TRBV19|-|TRBD1|TRBJ1-2
TGTGCCAGTAGTATAGTTACAGGGGAAGGTGGCTACACCTTC
CASSIVTGEGGYTF
>TRBV7-7|-|-|TRBJ2-5
TGTGCCAGCAGCGCAGGGCTCCAAGAGACCCAGTACTTC
CASSAGLQETQYF
>TRBV6-5|-|-|TRBJ1-1
TGTGCCAGCAGTTACTCGGCAGCTTATGAAGCTTTCTTT
CASSYSAAYEAFF
>TRBV28|-|TRBD1|TRBJ1-5
TGTGCCAGCAAACCCGGGACAGGGTACCAGCCCCAGCATTTT
CASKPGTGYQPQHF
>TRBV27|-|TRBD1|TRBJ2-2
TGTGCCAGCAGTTGGGGGACAGGGAACACCGGGGAGCTGTTTTTT
CASSWGTGNTGELFF
>TRBV19|-|TRBD1|TRBJ1-2
TGTGCCAGTAGTACGGACAGGGAGGACTATGGCTACACCTTC
CASSTDREDYGYTF
>TRBV19|-|-|TRBJ1-1
TGTGCCAGTAGAAATGGGGGGGTTGCTGAAGCTTTCTTT
CASRNGGVAEAFF
>TRBV5-6|-|-|TRBJ2-3
TGTGCCAGCAGCTTGCCCCGGGCAAGCACAGATACGCAGTATTTT
CASSLPRASTDTQYF
>TRBV11-2|-|-|TRBJ2-1
TGTGCCAGCAGCAGTCTTTACAATGAGCAGTTCTTC
CASSSLYNEQFF
>TRBV7-2|-|-|TRBJ2-3
TGTGCCAGCAGCCCCCGTCGTGGGCAGACTACTAGCACAGATACGCAGTATTTT
CASSPRRGQTTSTDTQYF
>TRBV10-3|-|-|TRBJ2-3
TGTGCCATCAGTGAGGGCAGGGCCCCAGATACGCAGTATTTT
CAISEGRAPDTQYF
>TRBV5-1|-|TRBD1|TRBJ2-2
TGCGCCAGCAGCGGCGGGACAGGGAACACCGGGGAGCTGTTTTTT
CASSGGTGNTGELFF
>TRBV10-3|-|-|TRBJ1-5
TGTGCCATCAGGCCGGAGGGGGGCTATAATCAGCCCCAGCATTTT
CAIRPEGGYNQPQHF
>TRBV11-1|-|TRBD2|TRBJ2-5
TGTGCCAGCAGCTTAGGGGCGCAGCGGGGGTTCGTAGAGACCCAGTACTTC
CASSLGAQRGFVETQYF
>TRBV28|-|TRBD1|TRBJ2-7
TGTGCCAGCAGTTTCCCGGCAGGGGGGCAGTACTTC
CASSFPAGGQYF
>TRBV28|-|-|TRBJ1-5
TGTGCCAGCAGTCTACCCGGGGGCAATCAGCCCCAGCATTTT
CASSLPGGNQPQHF
>TRBV28|-|TRBD2|TRBJ2-3
TGTGCCAGCAGCCCTGGACTAGCGGGAAGCACAGATACGCAGTATTTT
CASSPGLAGSTDTQYF
>TRBV2|-|-|TRBJ1-1
TGTGCCAGCAGTGAAAGGTCAGGGATCGCGAACACTGAAGCTTTCTTT
CASSERSGIANTEAFF
>TRBV29-1|-|-|TRBJ2-7
TGCAGCGTTTTGGCGCATTCCTACGAGCAGTACTTC
CSVLAHSYEQYF
>TRBV7-6|-|TRBD1|TRBJ2-7
TGTGCCAGCAGCTGGGACAGCGAGCAGTACTTC
CASSWDSEQYF
>TRBV30|-|TRBD2|TRBJ2-1
TGTGCCTGGAGCGCCGGAGCGGGAGTAACAATAAAATACAATGAGCAGTTCTTC
CAWSAGAGVTIKYNEQFF
>TRBV7-3|-|TRBD2|TRBJ2-3
TGTGCCAGCAGTCTTAATAGCGGGGGAAGGAATACGCAGTATTTT
CASSLNSGGRNTQYF
>TRBV6-1|-|-|TRBJ2-1
TGTGCCAGCAGTGAATCCCGCTTGGGGGCGGCTAATGAGCAGTTCTTC
CASSESRLGAANEQFF
>TRBV6-1|-|-|TRBJ2-7
TGTGCCAGCAGTGAAGGGGGGGTTAGAACCTACGAGCAGTACTTC
CASSEGGVRTYEQYF
>TRBV19|-|-|TRBJ1-1
TGTGCCAGTAGTATAGGACCCGGAGGGGTGGCTGAAGCTTTCTTT
CASSIGPGGVAEAFF
>TRBV5-1|-|TRBD2|TRBJ2-3
TGCGCCAGCAGCTTGAGTAGCGGGACTACGCAGTATTTT
CASSLSSGTTQYF
>TRBV28|once|TRBD1|TRBJ1-2
TGTGCCAGTATGCAGGGGGGGCCCTATGGCTACACCTTC
CASMQGGPYGYTF
>TRBV5-1|-|TRBD2|TRBJ2-5
TGCGCCAGCAGCTTGAGTTTTCCGGGAGGAGGGGAGACCCAGTACTTC
CASSLSFPGGGETQYF
>TRBV7-3|-|-|TRBJ2-3
TGTGCCAGCAGCTTGGGACAAGTACCTAGCACAGATACGCAGTATTTT
CASSLGQVPSTDTQYF
>TRBV5-1|-|-|TRBJ1-5
TGCGCCAGCAGCTTGGCCCCTAGCAATCAGCCCCAGCATTTT
CASSLAPSNQPQHF
>TRBV30|once|TRBD1|TRBJ2-1
TGTGCCTGCGGCCTCCGGGACAGGGGTGGTGAGCAGTTCTTC
CACGLRDRGGEQFF
>TRBV28|-|TRBD1|TRBJ2-2
TGTGCCAGCAGCGTAGGGGGCGCAGGAACCGGGGAGCTGTTTTTT
CASSVGGAGTGELFF
>TRBV27|-|TRBD1|TRBJ1-5
TGTGCCAGCAGTAGGACAGGGGCCCCACAAAACAATCAGCCCCAGCATTTT
CASSRTGAPQNNQPQHF
>TRBV21-1|-|-|TRBJ2-1
TGTACCAGCAGCTTGGGGGGACAGGGGGCAAGAAGCGAGCAGTTCTTC
CTSSLGGQGARSEQFF
>TRBV5-8|-|-|TRBJ2-2
TGTGCCAGCAACGCGGGACAGCCGAACACCGGGGAGCTGTTTTTT
CASNAGQPNTGELFF
>TRBV6-5|-|-|TRBJ1-4
TGTGCCAGCAGCCGCCAGGGAGGGGGTGAAAAACTGTTTTTT
CASSRQGGGEKLFF
>TRBV7-2|-|TRBD2|TRBJ2-1
TGTGCCAGCAGCTTCCTAGCGGGGGGGCGTAATGAGCAGTTCTTC
CASSFLAGGRNEQFF
>TRBV18|-|TRBD1|TRBJ2-7
TGTGCCAGCTCACCACAGGCCAGGGGGTACTACGAGCAGTACTTC
CASSPQARGYYEQYF